This TCR beta chain was identified in a study of blood T cell repertoires in COVID-19. Across the study: Spain, Italy and the United States supplied samples that represented acute and convalescent COVID-19.

Measured with immunoSEQ multiplex PCR; TCRdb has only the in-frame clones, and not every one. Here the sample spans a few hundred thousand clones, 90% being singletons. All enrollees were roughly 18 to 100 years old and from some 24 US areas. Participants' reported clinical history set cohort assignment. The CDR3 runs 15 residues. From germline, CDR1 is LGHDT and CDR2 YNNKEL (reference sequence). Deletions cut 3 bases from V and 0 bases from J, with 8 bases between. The genes are TRBV3-1 (or the pseudogene TRBV3-2) and TRBJ1-4; D call uncertain. This receptor was identified in a man between 18 and 35 years old who had recovered from COVID-19. Sequencing input: PBMCs or T cells enriched from blood (not recorded which). CDR3 in amino acids: CASSQGRPTNEKLFF. In nucleotides, the CDR3 is TGTGCCAGCAGCCAGGGCAGACCAACTAATGAAAAACTGTTTTTT.